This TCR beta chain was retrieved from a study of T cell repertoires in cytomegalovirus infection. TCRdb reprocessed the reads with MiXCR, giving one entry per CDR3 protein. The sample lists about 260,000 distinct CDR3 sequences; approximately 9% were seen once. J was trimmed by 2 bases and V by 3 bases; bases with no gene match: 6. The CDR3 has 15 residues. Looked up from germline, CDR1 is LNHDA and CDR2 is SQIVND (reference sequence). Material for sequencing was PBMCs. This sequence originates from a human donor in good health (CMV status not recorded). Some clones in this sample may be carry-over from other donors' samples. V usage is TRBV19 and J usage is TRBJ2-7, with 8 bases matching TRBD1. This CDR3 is CASSMVAGQAYEQYF. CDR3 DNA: TGTGCCAGTAGTATGGTGGCGGGACAGGCCTACGAGCAGTACTTC.